Listed below are T cell receptor beta chains from one sample, sequenced in a study of CD8 T cells in ankylosing spondylitis. TCRdb reprocessed the 5' RACE reads via MiXCR and lists one record per CDR3 protein. The sample lists roughly 450,000 distinct CDR3 sequences, around 26% seen once, with about 0.9% in the top ten. The sample was blood, either unsorted or a sorted T cell fraction (not recorded which). The receptor set was obtained from a male donor with ankylosing spondylitis. Each CDR3 is given with its conserved first and last residue. D genes are given only for firm matches. Some rows have no size entry. The others give once, few or many, or a class for an expanded clone.

.	TRBV20-1	TRBD1	TRBJ1-1	TGCAGTGCCGGGGACAGGGTGGACACTGAAGCTTTCTTT	CSAGDRVDTEAFF
many	TRBV11-2	.	TRBJ1-2	TGTGCCAGCAGCTTTAACAGCTATGGCTACACCTTC	CASSFNSYGYTF
.	TRBV7-2	TRBD2	TRBJ2-1	TGTGCCAGCAGTCTGACTAGCGGGAGACTCAATGAGCAGTTCTTC	CASSLTSGRLNEQFF
few	TRBV10-2	TRBD1	TRBJ2-1	TGCGCCAGCAGTGACAGGGGGTGGAATGAGCAGTTCTTC	CASSDRGWNEQFF
few	TRBV2	.	TRBJ1-6	TGTGCCTGCCACATCGGGAGGGATTCACCCCTCCACTTT	CACHIGRDSPLHF
.	TRBV25-1	TRBD1	TRBJ1-1	TGTGCCAGCCGCGGGACAGGGACATATACTGAAGCTTTCTTT	CASRGTGTYTEAFF
.	TRBV10-3	.	TRBJ2-1	TGTGCCATCAGCCCCAAGGGTGTCTCCTACAATGAGCAGTTCTTC	CAISPKGVSYNEQFF
few	TRBV3-1	TRBD2	TRBJ2-7	TGTGCCAGCAGCCAAGATATAGCGGGAGGATACGAGCAGTACTTC	CASSQDIAGGYEQYF
.	TRBV5-5	TRBD2	TRBJ2-6	TGTGCCAGCAGCTTGACGGGGGGCTCTGGGGCCAACGTCCTGACTTTC	CASSLTGGSGANVLTF
.	TRBV7-6	.	TRBJ2-3	TGTGCCAGCAGCTTAGCAGAAGATACGCAGTATTTT	CASSLAEDTQYF
.	TRBV29-1	.	TRBJ2-7	TGCAGCGTAATCGGGTGGGGACCCTACGAGCAGTACTTC	CSVIGWGPYEQYF
many	TRBV11-2	TRBD2	TRBJ2-1	TGTGCCAGCAGCTTCACTAGCGGGACTTACAATGAGCAGTTCTTC	CASSFTSGTYNEQFF
.	TRBV7-9	TRBD2	TRBJ2-1	TGTGCCAGCAGCTTATCCCCTAGCGGAACCGACAATGAGCAGTTCTTC	CASSLSPSGTDNEQFF
few	TRBV29-1	.	TRBJ1-5	TGCAGCGTTTTTGCAGAGGACTCCTACAGGTATAGCAATCAGCCCCAGCATTTT	CSVFAEDSYRYSNQPQHF
.	TRBV29-1	.	TRBJ2-3	TGCAGCGTTGAAGGAGAGGGATTTTTAGATACGCAGTATTTT	CSVEGEGFLDTQYF
few	TRBV15	TRBD1	TRBJ1-4	TGTGCCACCAGCAGAGAGACAGGGGGCGTGGGTGAAAAACTGTTTTTT	CATSRETGGVGEKLFF
.	TRBV4-1	TRBD2	TRBJ2-3	TGCGCCAGCAGCCATGGCCGGACTAGCGGGAGCACAGATACGCAGTATTTT	CASSHGRTSGSTDTQYF
.	TRBV15	.	TRBJ2-3	TGTGCCACCAGCAGAGATCGTCGACTTCTATCTAGCACAGATACGCAGTATTTT	CATSRDRRLLSSTDTQYF
.	TRBV28	.	TRBJ1-5	TGTGCCAGCACTCTGAGCAATCAGCCCCAGCATTTT	CASTLSNQPQHF
.	TRBV5-1	TRBD1	TRBJ1-1	TGCGCCAGCAGCTTGGCAGGGGGAGGGGGTGAAGCTTTCTTT	CASSLAGGGGEAFF
.	TRBV6-1	.	TRBJ2-1	TGTGCCAGCTGTAGGACCCAATCCTACAATGAGCAGTTCTTC	CASCRTQSYNEQFF
once	TRBV3-1	.	TRBJ1-1	TGTGCCAGCAGCCAATTTAGTGAAGCTTTCTTT	CASSQFSEAFF
few	TRBV11-2	TRBD2	TRBJ2-3	TGTGCCAGCAGCTTAGAGTACCTAGCGGGAGGGCAGCGAGATACGCAGTATTTT	CASSLEYLAGGQRDTQYF
few	TRBV15	TRBD2	TRBJ2-3	TGTGCCACCAGCAGAGATCTCGGCGGGAGAGATTTCCCAGATACGCAGTATTTT	CATSRDLGGRDFPDTQYF
.	TRBV7-9	.	TRBJ2-7	TGTGCCAGCAGCTTTCTTTCATCATCCTACGAGCAGTACTTC	CASSFLSSSYEQYF
few	TRBV6-1	.	TRBJ1-4	TGTGCCAGCAGTGAAGGGGTAGCTAATGAAAAACTGTTTTTT	CASSEGVANEKLFF
once	TRBV20-1	TRBD1	TRBJ2-5	TGCAGTGCTCGGGGACAGTCACAAGAGACCCAGTACTTC	CSARGQSQETQYF
many	TRBV5-1	.	TRBJ2-2	TGCGCCAGCAGCTCCTTCGACAGGAACACCGGGGAGCTGTTTTTT	CASSSFDRNTGELFF
.	TRBV11-2	TRBD2	TRBJ2-7	TGTGCCAGCAGCTTTACTAGCGGGAGCTCCTACGAGCAGTACTTC	CASSFTSGSSYEQYF
few	TRBV29-1	.	TRBJ2-1	TGCAGCGTTGAAGGGACCTCTAGCTCCTACAATGAGCAGTTCTTC	CSVEGTSSSYNEQFF
few	TRBV11-2	.	TRBJ1-1	TGTGCCAGCAGCTTAGTGTCGGAATTGACTGAAGCTTTCTTT	CASSLVSELTEAFF
.	TRBV5-1	.	TRBJ2-3	TGCGCCAGCAGCCCGGACGGGTCGGGAGATACGCAGTATTTT	CASSPDGSGDTQYF